Listed below are T cell receptor beta chains from one sample, sequenced in a study of cytomegalovirus exposure and HLA in healthy donors. The data were produced by immunoSEQ multiplex PCR, yet TCRdb's version contains in-frame clones alone and is incomplete. The sample consists of approximately 120,000 clones, approximately 76% of them appearing once. The specimen was PBMCs. These receptors came from a man aged 40-49 years in good health and CMV-seronegative. Both conserved end residues are part of each CDR3. The order of the fields is D gene, CDR3 length, V gene, clone size, J gene, CDR3 DNA, CDR3 protein. The D gene is left open where the match is weak. Not all rows give a size; the values are once, few, many and, for expanded clones, a class.

TRBD1	16	TRBV7-6	once	TRBJ2-7	TGTGCCAGCAGCGCCCTGACAGGGCCGTTCTCCTACGAGCAGTACTTC	CASSALTGPFSYEQYF
NA	15	TRBV5-1	few	TRBJ2-5	TGCGCCAGCAGCTTAAGGGACTCATCGGAAGAGACCCAGTACTTC	CASSLRDSSEETQYF
NA	15	TRBV18	NA	TRBJ1-3	TGTGCCAGCTCACCACAGGGGCAGACTGGAAACACCATATATTTT	CASSPQGQTGNTIYF
NA	13	TRBV5-1	NA	TRBJ1-2	TGCGCCAGCAGCTTGTGGCAGGGTGCTGGCTACACCTTC	CASSLWQGAGYTF
TRBD2	14	TRBV7-2	NA	TRBJ2-5	TGTGCCAGCAGCAATGGCGGGGGTTTGGAGACCCAGTACTTC	CASSNGGGLETQYF
TRBD2	16	TRBV27	NA	TRBJ2-1	TGTGCCAGCAGTTACTCCGGGACTAGCGGGTTGGGTGAGCAGTTCTTC	CASSYSGTSGLGEQFF
NA	15	TRBV6-5	NA	TRBJ2-1	TGTGCCAGCAGTTACAGAGGGGGGGCCAGTAATGAGCAGTTCTTC	CASSYRGGASNEQFF
TRBD2	11	TRBV20-1	NA	TRBJ2-1	TGCAGTGCCCCAAGCGGGGATCAGCAGTTCTTC	CSAPSGDQQFF
TRBD2	14	TRBV2	NA	TRBJ2-1	TGTGCCAGCAAAACCGCCGGGGGGTACAATGAGCAGTTCTTC	CASKTAGGYNEQFF
TRBD1	15	TRBV2	NA	TRBJ1-1	TGTGCCAGCAGGCAGACGGGACAGGGTACCGCTGAAGCTTTCTTT	CASRQTGQGTAEAFF